Presented here are 21 T cell receptor beta chains from one specimen sequenced in a study of blood T cell repertoires in COVID-19. Profiled with immunoSEQ multiplex PCR; TCRdb holds only in-frame clones, not every one. Of about 250,000 clones listed, roughly 88% were seen once; the top ten hold 1.3% to 1.5%. Sequenced sample: peripheral blood. The receptors were sampled from a man older than 75 with acute or convalescent COVID-19.

In this sample, this clone turned up once. In nucleotides, the CDR3 is TGCGCCAGCAAAGGACTAGCGGGGGGACATGAGCAGTTCTTC. Its protein is CASKGLAGGHEQFF. This chain connects TRBV10-2 to TRBJ2-1, with 14 bases fitting TRBD2. The CDR3 is 14 amino acids. Germline assignment: CDR1 WSHSY and CDR2 SAAADI. V lost 7 bases, J lost 8 bases, and 4 bases stayed unmatched.

The gene calls are TRBV5-4 and TRBJ2-1, with D perhaps matching TRBD2 (6 bases). V lost 5 bases and J 2 bases, leaving 11 bases between the germline ends. This CDR3 spans 14 amino acids. Germline CDR1 reads SGHNT; CDR2 reads YYREEE (reference sequence). DNA of the CDR3: TGTGCCAGCAGTGCCACGGGAGCCTACAATGAGCAGTTCTTC. This gives the protein CASSATGAYNEQFF.

The chain is built from TRBV6-1 and TRBJ1-1; D is uncertain. Trimming stripped 0 bases from V and 6 bases from J, with 11 bases between. The CDR3 totals 14 residues. Germline assignment: CDR1 MNHNS and CDR2 SASEGT. The CDR3 region has the DNA TGTGCCAGCAGTGAAGCGGTCCCGCGCGCTGAAGCTTTCTTT. Translated, it gives CASSEAVPRAEAFF.

This clone has just one count. The V call is TRBV15, the J call TRBJ2-2, with TRBD2 matching over 10 bases. CDR1 is LNHNV, CDR2 YYDKDF, per germline (reference sequence). CDR3 length: 16 amino acids. The ends lost 2 bases at V and 5 bases at J; junction bases unmatched: 5. The CDR3 is CATSRLAGVPTGELFF. For the CDR3, the DNA is TGTGCCACCAGCAGACTAGCGGGAGTTCCGACCGGGGAGCTGTTTTTT.

This chain uses TRBV3-1 (or the pseudogene TRBV3-2) with TRBJ1-2, with a possible D match to TRBD1 (6 bases). Germline loops: CDR1 LGHDT, CDR2 YNNKEL (reference sequence). V was trimmed by 0 bases and J by 1 base, leaving 9 bases between them. CDR3 length: 15 residues. CDR3 sequence: CASSQDTGINYGYTF. In DNA form, the CDR3 reads TGTGCCAGCAGCCAAGATACAGGGATTAACTATGGCTACACCTTC.

The J gene is TRBJ1-4, the V gene TRBV19, with no clear D. Germline values: CDR1 LNHDA, CDR2 SQIVND (reference sequence). The CDR3 consists of 13 residues. Trimming shortened V by 3 bases and J by 8 bases, and 10 bases separated the two germline ends. CDR3 in amino acids: CASSILSTEKLFF. The CDR3 DNA reads as TGTGCCAGTAGTATTTTATCTACGGAAAAACTGTTTTTT.

The chain has TRBV5-1 and TRBJ2-5, with a weak D call TRBD2 (6 bases). Germline V gives CDR1 SGHRS, CDR2 YFSETQ. The CDR3 covers 14 residues. The V end lost 2 bases, the J end lost 2 bases, and 10 bases lay between the germline ends. CDR3 amino acids: CASSFSGLQETQYF. CDR3 DNA sequence: TGCGCCAGCAGCTTCAGCGGGTTGCAAGAGACCCAGTACTTC.

The chain links TRBV3-1 (or the pseudogene TRBV3-2) to TRBJ2-5, with D tentatively TRBD1 (5 bases). V was trimmed by 1 base and J by 6 bases, leaving 6 bases between them. There are 12 residues in the CDR3. Germline CDR1 reads LGHDT; CDR2 reads YNNKEL (reference sequence). Written as DNA, the CDR3 is TGTGCCAGCAGCCAAGCAGGGAAGACCCAGTACTTC. Translation gives CASSQAGKTQYF.

In its sample, this clone was seen a few times. This rearrangement joins TRBV3-1 (or the pseudogene TRBV3-2) to TRBJ2-7; possible D gene TRBD2, 5 bases. V was cut by 3 bases and J by 4 bases, with 10 bases left in between. Germline CDR1 reads LGHDT; CDR2 reads YNNKEL (reference sequence). The length of the CDR3 is 13 residues. The CDR3 sequence: CASSHLLGYEQYF. In DNA, the CDR3 is TGTGCCAGCAGCCACCTACTAGGGTACGAGCAGTACTTC.

The V gene is TRBV7-9, the J gene TRBJ2-7, with TRBD1 matching over 9 bases. The V segment lost 5 bases and the J segment 6 bases; nucleotides outside the gene matches: 8. Germline V gene data show CDR1 as SEHNR and CDR2 as FQNEAQ (reference sequence). The CDR3 totals 14 residues. The CDR3 loop reads CASSPRTGASEQYF. The CDR3 DNA sequence: TGTGCCAGCAGCCCGAGGACAGGGGCGAGCGAGCAGTACTTC. The full variable domain, its missing parts supplied by reference TRBV7-9 and TRBJ2-7, is DTGVSQNPRHKITKRGQNVTFRCDPISEHNRLYWYRQTLGQGPEFLTYFQNEAQLEKSRLLSDRFSAERPKGSFSTLEIQRTEQGDSAMYLCASSPRTGASEQYFGPGTRLTVT.

This clone has a handful of counts. This chain uses TRBV5-1 with TRBJ2-5, with D possibly TRBD1 on 5 matching bases. V lost 1 base, J lost 1 base, and 14 bases lay in between. The CDR3 spans 16 residues. CDR1 is SGHRS, CDR2 YFSETQ, per germline. In nucleotides, the CDR3 is TGCGCCAGCAGCTTGTGGGGCAGGTACCTCCAAGAGACCCAGTACTTC. Residues: CASSLWGRYLQETQYF.

V gene TRBV2 combines with J gene TRBJ1-1; D remains unclear. Germline V CDR1 and CDR2: SNHLY, FYNNEI. V was cut by 4 bases and J by 2 bases, with 8 bases left in between. The CDR3 sequence is 13 residues long. The CDR3 spells CASSATPNTEAFF. CDR3 coding DNA: TGTGCCAGCAGTGCCACACCCAACACTGAAGCTTTCTTT.

This rearrangement joins TRBV19 to TRBJ2-5; the match to TRBD1 covers 9 bases. CDR3 length equals 14 residues. V dropped 4 bases and J dropped 5; count of bases not matched to a gene: 5. Per germline, CDR1 LNHDA and CDR2 SQIVND (reference sequence). As DNA, the CDR3 is TGTGCCAGTAGTACTACAGGGGGCAAGGAGACCCAGTACTTC. This gives the protein CASSTTGGKETQYF.

V is TRBV5-4 and J is TRBJ1-2; 7 bases are a match to TRBD1. Germline CDR1 is SGHNT and CDR2 is YYREEE (reference sequence). Trimming at V came to 4 bases and at J to 5 bases, leaving 8 bases not matched to a gene. The CDR3 runs to 14 residues. CDR3 protein: CASSLGTAVYGYTF. CDR3 DNA sequence: TGTGCCAGCAGCCTAGGGACAGCAGTATATGGCTACACCTTC. Filled out from reference TRBV5-4 and TRBJ1-2, the complete variable domain reads ETGVTQSPTHLIKTRGQQVTLRCSSQSGHNTVSWYQQALGQGPQFIFQYYREEENGRGNFPPRFSGLQFPNYSSELNVNALELDDSALYLCASSLGTAVYGYTFGSGTRLTVV.

V and J are TRBV21-1 and TRBJ1-4; the tabulated D call, TRBD1, remains unverified against the DNA. TRBV21-1 is noted as a pseudogene. This CDR3 has 14 amino acids. CDR3 in DNA: TGTGCCAGCAGCAAAGATAATTACAGAGAAAAACTGTTTTTT. Residues: CASSKDNYREKLFF.

J is TRBJ1-4 and V is TRBV5-4; 9 nucleotides line up with TRBD1. The germline V gene has CDR1 SGHNT and CDR2 YYREEE (reference sequence). The CDR3 sequence is 16 residues long. Trimming took 3 bases from V and 7 from J; bases not matched to a gene: 10. The CDR3 spells CASSSQAGTGTEKLFF. In nucleotides, the CDR3 is TGTGCCAGCAGCTCACAAGCCGGGACAGGGACTGAAAAACTGTTTTTT.

The chain links TRBV5-1 to TRBJ2-5; weak D call: TRBD1 (6 bases). V gave up 0 bases and J gave up 1 base, with 10 bases separating them. This CDR3 spans 15 amino acids. Germline V gene lookup returns CDR1 SGHRS and CDR2 YFSETQ. Here the CDR3 DNA reads TGCGCCAGCAGCTTGGTTACAGGGTCCCAAGAGACCCAGTACTTC. It yields the protein CASSLVTGSQETQYF.

This rearrangement joins TRBV2 to TRBJ1-4, with a possible D match to TRBD1 (5 bases). V was shortened by 3 bases and J by 4 bases, with 12 bases between the two germline ends. The germline V gene encodes CDR1 SNHLY and CDR2 FYNNEI. CDR3 length: 15 amino acids. The CDR3 nucleotides read TGTGCCAGCAGTGATGGGGGGTGGCATAATGAAAAACTGTTTTTT. Translated, it gives CASSDGGWHNEKLFF.

The chain recombines TRBV7-3 with TRBJ2-5, with D perhaps TRBD2 (6 bases). In germline, CDR1 is SGHTA, CDR2 FQGTGA. Deletions cut 5 bases from V and 0 bases from J, with 16 bases between. This CDR3 comprises 16 residues. CDR3 DNA: TGTGCCAGCAGCCCGGGAGTACTAGGAAACCAAGAGACCCAGTACTTC. Translation gives CASSPGVLGNQETQYF.

This chain connects TRBV27 to TRBJ2-3, with TRBD2 matching over 7 bases. The V gene end was trimmed by 5 bases and the J gene end by 2 bases; junction bases not matched to a gene: 10. CDR3 size: 16 residues. Looked up from germline, CDR1 is MNHEY and CDR2 is SMNVEV (reference sequence). The CDR3 region has the DNA TGTGCCAGCAGTCAGAACTCGGGACTACCCACAGATACGCAGTATTTT. Encoded protein: CASSQNSGLPTDTQYF.

CDR3 in amino acids: CASRPEARETQYF. In DNA form, the CDR3 reads TGTGCCAGCAGGCCGGAGGCCCGAGAGACCCAGTACTTC. The rearrangement links TRBV6-5 to TRBJ2-5; tentative D call: TRBD2 (5 bases). Germline CDR1 is MNHEY and CDR2 is SVGAGI. This CDR3 spans 13 amino acids. Trimming pared 6 bases from V and 4 bases from J, leaving 12 bases between.